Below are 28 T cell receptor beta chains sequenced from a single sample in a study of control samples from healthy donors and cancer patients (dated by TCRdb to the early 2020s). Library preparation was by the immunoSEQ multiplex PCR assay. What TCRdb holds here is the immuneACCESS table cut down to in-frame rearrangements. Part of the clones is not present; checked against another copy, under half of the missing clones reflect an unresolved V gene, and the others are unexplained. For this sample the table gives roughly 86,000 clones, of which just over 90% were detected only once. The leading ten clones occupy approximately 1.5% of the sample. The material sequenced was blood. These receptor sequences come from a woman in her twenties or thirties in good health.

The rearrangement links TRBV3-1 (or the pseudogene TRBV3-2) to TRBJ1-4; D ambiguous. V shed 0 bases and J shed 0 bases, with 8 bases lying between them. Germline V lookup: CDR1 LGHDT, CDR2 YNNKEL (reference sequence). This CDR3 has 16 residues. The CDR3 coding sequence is TGTGCCAGCAGCCAAGAAGTGGGAGCAACTAATGAAAAACTGTTTTTT. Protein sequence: CASSQEVGATNEKLFF.

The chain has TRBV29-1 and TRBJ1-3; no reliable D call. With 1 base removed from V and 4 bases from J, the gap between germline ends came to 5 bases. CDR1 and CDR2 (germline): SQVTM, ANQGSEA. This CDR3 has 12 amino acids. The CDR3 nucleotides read TGCAGCGTTGAAGCGGGAGGAAACACCATATATTTT. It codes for CSVEAGGNTIYF.

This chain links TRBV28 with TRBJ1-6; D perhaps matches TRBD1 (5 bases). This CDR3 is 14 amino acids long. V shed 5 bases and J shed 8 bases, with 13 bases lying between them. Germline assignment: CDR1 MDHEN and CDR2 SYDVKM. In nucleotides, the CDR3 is TGTGCCAGCAGTAAAACAGGCTGGGATTCACCCCTCCACTTT. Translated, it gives CASSKTGWDSPLHF.

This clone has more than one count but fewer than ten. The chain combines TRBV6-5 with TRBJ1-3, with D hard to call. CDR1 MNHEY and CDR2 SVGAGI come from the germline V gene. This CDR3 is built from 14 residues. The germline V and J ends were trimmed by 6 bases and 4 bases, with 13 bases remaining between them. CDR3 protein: CASRPGRAGNTIYF. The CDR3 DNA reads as TGTGCCAGCAGACCCGGCAGAGCGGGAAACACCATATATTTT.

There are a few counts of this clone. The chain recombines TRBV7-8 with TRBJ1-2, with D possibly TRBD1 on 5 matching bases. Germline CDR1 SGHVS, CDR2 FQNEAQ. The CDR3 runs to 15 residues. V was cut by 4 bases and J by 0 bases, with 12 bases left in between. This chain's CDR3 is CASSSLWGANYGYTF. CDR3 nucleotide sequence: TGTGCCAGCAGCTCCTTATGGGGGGCTAACTATGGCTACACCTTC.

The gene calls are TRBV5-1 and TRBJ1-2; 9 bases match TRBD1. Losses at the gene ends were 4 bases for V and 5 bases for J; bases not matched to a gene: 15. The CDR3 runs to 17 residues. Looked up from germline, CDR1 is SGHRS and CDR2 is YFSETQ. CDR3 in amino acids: CASSMGTGRDSGYGYTF. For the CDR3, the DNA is TGCGCCAGCAGCATGGGGACAGGGAGAGATTCTGGATATGGCTACACCTTC.

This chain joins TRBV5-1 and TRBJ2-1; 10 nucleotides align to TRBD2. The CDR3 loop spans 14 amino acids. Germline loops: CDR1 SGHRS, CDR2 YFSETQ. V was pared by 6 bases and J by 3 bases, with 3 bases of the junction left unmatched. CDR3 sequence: CASTRTSGYNEQFF. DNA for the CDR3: TGCGCCAGCACCCGGACTAGCGGCTACAATGAGCAGTTCTTC. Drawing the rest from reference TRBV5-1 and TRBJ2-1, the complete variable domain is KAGVTQTPRYLIKTRGQQVTLSCSPISGHRSVSWYQQTPGQGLQFLFEYFSETQRNKGNFPGRFSGRQFSNSRSEMNVSTLELGDSALYLCASTRTSGYNEQFFGPGTRLTVL.

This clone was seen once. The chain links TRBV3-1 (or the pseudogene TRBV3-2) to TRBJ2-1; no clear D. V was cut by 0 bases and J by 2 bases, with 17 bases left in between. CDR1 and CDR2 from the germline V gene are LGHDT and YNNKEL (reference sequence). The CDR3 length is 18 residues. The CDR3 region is CASSQDQRWPEAYNEQFF. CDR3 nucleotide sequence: TGTGCCAGCAGCCAAGATCAAAGATGGCCTGAAGCCTACAATGAGCAGTTCTTC.

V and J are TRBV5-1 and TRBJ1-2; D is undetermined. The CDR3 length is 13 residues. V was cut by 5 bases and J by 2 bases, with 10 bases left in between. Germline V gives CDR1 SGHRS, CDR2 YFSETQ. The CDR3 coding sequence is TGCGCCAGCAGGCCAACAGAAAACTATGGCTACACCTTC. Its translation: CASRPTENYGYTF.

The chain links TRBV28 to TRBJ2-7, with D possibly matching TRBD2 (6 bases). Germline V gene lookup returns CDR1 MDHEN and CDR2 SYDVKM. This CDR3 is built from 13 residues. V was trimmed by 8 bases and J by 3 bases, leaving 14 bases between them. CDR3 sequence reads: CASRLPGDYEQYF. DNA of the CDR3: TGTGCCAGCCGCCTGCCGGGGGACTACGAGCAGTACTTC.

The CDR3 DNA reads TGTGCCAGCAGTTTTAGCCAGGGGGCGCAGCCCCAGCATTTT. This encodes CASSFSQGAQPQHF. The chain links TRBV2 to TRBJ1-5; 8 positions match TRBD1. CDR3 length: 14 residues. V lost 5 bases, J lost 7 bases, and 7 bases stayed unmatched. Per the germline V gene, CDR1 is SNHLY and CDR2 is FYNNEI.

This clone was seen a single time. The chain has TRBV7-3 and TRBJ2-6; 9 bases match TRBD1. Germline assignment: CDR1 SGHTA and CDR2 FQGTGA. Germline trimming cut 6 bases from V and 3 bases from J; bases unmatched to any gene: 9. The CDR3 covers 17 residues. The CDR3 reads CASRAGTGLSGANVLTF. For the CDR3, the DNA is TGTGCCAGCAGGGCAGGGACAGGGCTAAGTGGGGCCAACGTCCTGACTTTC.

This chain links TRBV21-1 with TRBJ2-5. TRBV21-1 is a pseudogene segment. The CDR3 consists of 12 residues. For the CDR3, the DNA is TGTGCCAGCAGGACGGACCAAGAGACCCAGTACTTC. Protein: CASRTDQETQYF.

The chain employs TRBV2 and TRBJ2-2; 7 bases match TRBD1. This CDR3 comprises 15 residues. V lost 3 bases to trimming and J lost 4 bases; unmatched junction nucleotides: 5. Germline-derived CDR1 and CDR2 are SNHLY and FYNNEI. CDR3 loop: CASSDSTGFTGELFF. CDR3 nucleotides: TGTGCCAGCAGTGATTCGACAGGGTTCACCGGGGAGCTGTTTTTT.

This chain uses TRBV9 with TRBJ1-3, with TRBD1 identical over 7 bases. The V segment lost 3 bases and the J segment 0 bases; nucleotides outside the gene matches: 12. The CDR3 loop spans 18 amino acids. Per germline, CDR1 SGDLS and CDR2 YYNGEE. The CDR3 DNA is TGTGCCAGCAGCGCACGAATTACAGGGGCTCCCTCTGGAAACACCATATATTTT. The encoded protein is CASSARITGAPSGNTIYF.

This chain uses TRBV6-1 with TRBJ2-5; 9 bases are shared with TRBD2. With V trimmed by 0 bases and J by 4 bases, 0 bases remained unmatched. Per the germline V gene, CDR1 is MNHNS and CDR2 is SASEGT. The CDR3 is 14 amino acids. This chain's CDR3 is CASSEALAGETQYF. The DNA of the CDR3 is TGTGCCAGCAGTGAAGCACTAGCGGGAGAGACCCAGTACTTC.

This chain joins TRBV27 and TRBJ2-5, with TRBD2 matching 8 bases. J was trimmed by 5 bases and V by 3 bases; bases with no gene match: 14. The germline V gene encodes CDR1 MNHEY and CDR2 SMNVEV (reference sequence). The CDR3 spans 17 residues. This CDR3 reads CASSFVASGRGRETQYF. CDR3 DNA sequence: TGTGCCAGCAGTTTTGTCGCGAGCGGGAGAGGGAGGGAGACCCAGTACTTC.

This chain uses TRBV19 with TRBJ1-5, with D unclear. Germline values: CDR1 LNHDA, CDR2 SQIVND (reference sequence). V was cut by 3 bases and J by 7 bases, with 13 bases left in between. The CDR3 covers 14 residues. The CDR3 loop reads CASSILTVEQPQHF. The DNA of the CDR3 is TGTGCCAGTAGTATCTTAACAGTAGAGCAGCCCCAGCATTTT.

The CDR3 is CAISEGGLREQFF. The CDR3 nucleotides read TGTGCCATCAGTGAGGGGGGCCTCCGTGAGCAGTTCTTC. V usage is TRBV10-3 and J usage is TRBJ2-1, with TRBD1 as a possible D gene (6 bases). Per the germline V gene, CDR1 is ENHRY and CDR2 is SYGVKD. This CDR3 is built from 13 residues. V lost 2 bases to trimming and J lost 9 bases, with 11 bases between them.

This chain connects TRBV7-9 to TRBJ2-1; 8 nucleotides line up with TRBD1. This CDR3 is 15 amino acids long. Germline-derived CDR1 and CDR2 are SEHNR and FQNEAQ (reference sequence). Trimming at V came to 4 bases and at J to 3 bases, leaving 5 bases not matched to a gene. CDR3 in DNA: TGTGCCAGCAGCTCGGACAGGGCCTACTACAATGAGCAGTTCTTC. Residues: CASSSDRAYYNEQFF.

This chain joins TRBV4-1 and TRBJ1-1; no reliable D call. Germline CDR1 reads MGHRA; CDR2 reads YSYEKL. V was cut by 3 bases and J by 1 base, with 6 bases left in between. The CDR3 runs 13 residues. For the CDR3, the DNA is TGCGCCAGCAGCCACAATAAGAACACTGAAGCTTTCTTT. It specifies CASSHNKNTEAFF.

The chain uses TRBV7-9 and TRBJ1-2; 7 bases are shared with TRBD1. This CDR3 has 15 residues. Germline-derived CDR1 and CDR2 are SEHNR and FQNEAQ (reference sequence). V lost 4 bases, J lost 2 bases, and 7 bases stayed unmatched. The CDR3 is CASSWGRGANYGYTF. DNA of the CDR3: TGTGCCAGCAGCTGGGGCAGGGGGGCGAACTATGGCTACACCTTC.

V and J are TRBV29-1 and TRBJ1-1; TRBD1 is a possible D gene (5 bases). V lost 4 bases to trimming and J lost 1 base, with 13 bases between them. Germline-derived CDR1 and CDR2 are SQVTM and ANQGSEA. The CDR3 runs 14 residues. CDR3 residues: CSVGGDLENTEAFF. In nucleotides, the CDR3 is TGCAGCGTTGGGGGGGATTTGGAGAACACTGAAGCTTTCTTT.

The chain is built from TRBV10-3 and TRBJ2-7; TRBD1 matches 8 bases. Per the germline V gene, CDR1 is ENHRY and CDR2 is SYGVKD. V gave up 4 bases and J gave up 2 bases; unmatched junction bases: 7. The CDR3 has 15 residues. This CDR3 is CAISGSGQGAYEQYF. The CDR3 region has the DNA TGTGCCATCAGTGGTAGTGGACAGGGAGCCTACGAGCAGTACTTC.

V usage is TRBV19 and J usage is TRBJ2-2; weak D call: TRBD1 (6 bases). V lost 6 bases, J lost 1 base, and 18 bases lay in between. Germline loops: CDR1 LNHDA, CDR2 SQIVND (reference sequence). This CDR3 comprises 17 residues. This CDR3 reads CASRVATGKKNTGELFF. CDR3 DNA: TGTGCCAGTAGGGTGGCGACAGGCAAGAAGAACACCGGGGAGCTGTTTTTT.

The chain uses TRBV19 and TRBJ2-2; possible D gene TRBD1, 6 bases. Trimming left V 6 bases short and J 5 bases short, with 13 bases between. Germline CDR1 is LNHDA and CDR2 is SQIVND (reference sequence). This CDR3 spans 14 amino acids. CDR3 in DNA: TGTGCCAGTAGATCAGGGACAAATACCGGGGAGCTGTTTTTT. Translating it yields CASRSGTNTGELFF.

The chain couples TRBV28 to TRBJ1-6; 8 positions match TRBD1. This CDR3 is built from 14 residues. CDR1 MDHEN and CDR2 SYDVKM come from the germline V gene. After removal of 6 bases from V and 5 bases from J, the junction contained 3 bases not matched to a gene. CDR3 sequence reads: CASRKQGDNSPLHF. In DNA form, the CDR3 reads TGTGCCAGCAGAAAACAGGGGGATAATTCACCCCTCCACTTT.

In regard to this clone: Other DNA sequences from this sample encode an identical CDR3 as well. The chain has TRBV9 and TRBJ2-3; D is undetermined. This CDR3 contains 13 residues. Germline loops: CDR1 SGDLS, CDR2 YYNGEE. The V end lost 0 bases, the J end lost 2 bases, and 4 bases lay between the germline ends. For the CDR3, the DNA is TGTGCCAGCAGCGTAGGGTCCACAGATACGCAGTATTTT. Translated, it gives CASSVGSTDTQYF.